This T cell receptor (beta chain) was sequenced in a study of blood T cell repertoires in COVID-19. Looking at the study overall: COVID-19 samples from acute and convalescent phases originated in the United States, Italy and Spain. T cells, B-cell-depleted T cells, or PBMCs provided the cDNA or gDNA that served as material.

The CDR3 runs to 16 residues. Per the germline V gene, CDR1 is MNHEY and CDR2 is SVGEGT. V shed 5 bases, J shed 4 bases, and the junction held 12 bases outside the gene matches. As handled by the study authors: Reference gene primer amplification in the assay estimated nucleated cell counts. The assay was immunoSEQ multiplex PCR, and TCRdb's table has in-frame clones only and misses some. Clonal size and the V and J genes are those of that table, whereas D and trimming came from the DNA. The sample lists roughly 250,000 clones, roughly 91% occurring once. This sequence was found in a woman in her forties who had recovered from COVID-19. V is TRBV6-2 or TRBV6-3 and J is TRBJ2-3, with 7 bases aligning to TRBD1. Sequencing was performed on peripheral blood. The CDR3 bases are TGTGCCAGCAGTAACCTAGGGACAGCGGAGGCAGATACGCAGTATTTT. Protein sequence: CASSNLGTAEADTQYF.